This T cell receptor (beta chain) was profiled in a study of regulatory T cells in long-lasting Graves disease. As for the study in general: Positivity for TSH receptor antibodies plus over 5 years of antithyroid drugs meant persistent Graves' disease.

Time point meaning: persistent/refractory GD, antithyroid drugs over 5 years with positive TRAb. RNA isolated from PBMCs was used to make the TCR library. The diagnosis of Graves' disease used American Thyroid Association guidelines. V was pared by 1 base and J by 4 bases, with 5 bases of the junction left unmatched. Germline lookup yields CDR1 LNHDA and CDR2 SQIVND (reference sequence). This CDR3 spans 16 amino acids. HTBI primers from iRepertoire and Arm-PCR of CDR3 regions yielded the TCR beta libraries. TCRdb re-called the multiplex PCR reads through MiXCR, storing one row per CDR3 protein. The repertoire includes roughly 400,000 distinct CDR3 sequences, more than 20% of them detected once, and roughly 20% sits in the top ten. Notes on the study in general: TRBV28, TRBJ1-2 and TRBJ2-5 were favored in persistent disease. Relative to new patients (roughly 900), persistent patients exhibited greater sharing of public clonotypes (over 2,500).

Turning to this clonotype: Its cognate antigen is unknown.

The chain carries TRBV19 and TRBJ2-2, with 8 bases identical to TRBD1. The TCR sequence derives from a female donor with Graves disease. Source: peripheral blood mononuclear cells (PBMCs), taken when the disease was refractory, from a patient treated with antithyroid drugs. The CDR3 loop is CASSIVGTGGTGELFF. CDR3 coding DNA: TGTGCCAGTAGTATAGTCGGCACAGGGGGCACCGGGGAGCTGTTTTTT.